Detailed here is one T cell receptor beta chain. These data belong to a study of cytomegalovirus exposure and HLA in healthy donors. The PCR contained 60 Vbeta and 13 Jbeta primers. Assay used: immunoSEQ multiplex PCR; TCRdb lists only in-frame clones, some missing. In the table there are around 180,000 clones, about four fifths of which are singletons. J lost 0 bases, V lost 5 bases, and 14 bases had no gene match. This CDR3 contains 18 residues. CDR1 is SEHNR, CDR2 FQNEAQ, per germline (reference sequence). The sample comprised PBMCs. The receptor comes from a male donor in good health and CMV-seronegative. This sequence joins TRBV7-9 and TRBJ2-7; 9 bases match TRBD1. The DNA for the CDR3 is TGTGCCAGCAGCACAGGGGGCTGGGTAGCGCACAGCTCCTACGAGCAGTACTTC. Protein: CASSTGGWVAHSSYEQYF.